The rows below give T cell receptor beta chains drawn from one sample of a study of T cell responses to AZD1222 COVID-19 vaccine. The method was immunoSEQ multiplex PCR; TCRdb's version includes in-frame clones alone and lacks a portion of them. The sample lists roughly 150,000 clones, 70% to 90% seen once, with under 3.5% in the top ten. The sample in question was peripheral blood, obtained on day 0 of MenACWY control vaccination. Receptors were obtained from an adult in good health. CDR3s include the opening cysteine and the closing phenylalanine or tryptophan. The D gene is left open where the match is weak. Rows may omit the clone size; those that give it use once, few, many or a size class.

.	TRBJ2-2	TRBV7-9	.	CASSVGTDTGELFF	TGTGCCAGCAGCGTTGGGACCGACACCGGGGAGCTGTTTTTT
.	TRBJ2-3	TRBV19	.	CASSIGGRSDTQYF	TGTGCCAGTAGTATAGGTGGACGATCAGATACGCAGTATTTT
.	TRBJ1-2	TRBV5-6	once	CASSLVALPANYGYTF	TGTGCCAGCAGCTTGGTCGCCCTCCCGGCTAACTATGGCTACACCTTC
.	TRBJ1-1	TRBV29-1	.	CSVLGGLNTEAFF	TGCAGCGTTCTTGGCGGACTGAACACTGAAGCTTTCTTT
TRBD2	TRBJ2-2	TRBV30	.	CAWGSGSQNTGELFF	TGTGCCTGGGGAAGCGGGAGTCAGAACACCGGGGAGCTGTTTTTT
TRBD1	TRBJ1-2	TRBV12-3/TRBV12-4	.	CASRGTENYGYTF	TGTGCCAGCAGGGGGACAGAGAACTATGGCTACACCTTC
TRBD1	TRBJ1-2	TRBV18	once	CASSPGTTGVGYTF	TGTGCCAGCTCACCAGGCACTACAGGGGTTGGCTACACCTTC
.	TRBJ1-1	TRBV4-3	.	CASSQDMGNTEAFF	TGCGCCAGCAGCCAAGATATGGGGAACACTGAAGCTTTCTTT
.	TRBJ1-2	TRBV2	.	CASLGPFGYTF	TGTGCCAGTTTGGGACCCTTCGGCTACACCTTC
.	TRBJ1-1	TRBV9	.	CASSVYLNTEAFF	TGTGCCAGCAGCGTCTATTTGAACACTGAAGCTTTCTTT
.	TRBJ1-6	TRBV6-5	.	CASSYSSLQGGSPLHF	TGTGCCAGCAGTTACTCGTCTCTGCAGGGAGGTTCACCCCTCCACTTT
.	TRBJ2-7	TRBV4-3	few	CASSQDSRRAAYEQYF	TGCGCCAGCAGCCAAGATAGTCGAAGGGCAGCATACGAGCAGTACTTC
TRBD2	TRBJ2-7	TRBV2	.	CASPSGGTPYEQYF	TGTGCCAGCCCCTCGGGGGGAACCCCCTACGAGCAGTACTTC
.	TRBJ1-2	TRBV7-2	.	CASSLEGFSYGYTF	TGTGCCAGCAGCTTAGAGGGGTTCTCCTATGGCTACACCTTC
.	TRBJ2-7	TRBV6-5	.	CASRKYPKAPYEQYF	TGTGCCAGCAGAAAGTACCCCAAAGCGCCCTACGAGCAGTACTTC
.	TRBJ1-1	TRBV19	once	CASSDKPNTEAFF	TGTGCCAGTAGTGACAAACCGAACACTGAAGCTTTCTTT
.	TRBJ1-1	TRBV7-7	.	CASSLDPGTEAFF	TGTGCTAGCAGCTTAGATCCGGGGACTGAAGCTTTCTTT
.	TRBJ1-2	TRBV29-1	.	CSVEEGAHF	TGCAGCGTTGAAGAAGGGGCACACTTC
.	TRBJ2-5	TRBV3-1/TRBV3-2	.	CASSQVWSGKTQYF	TGTGCCAGCAGCCAAGTCTGGAGCGGTAAGACCCAGTACTTC
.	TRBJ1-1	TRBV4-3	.	CASSQDVFSENTEAFF	TGCGCCAGCAGCCAAGATGTATTCTCCGAGAACACTGAAGCTTTCTTT
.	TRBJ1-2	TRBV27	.	CASSSRPQGLNYGYTF	TGTGCCAGCAGTTCACGACCCCAGGGGTTGAACTATGGCTACACCTTC
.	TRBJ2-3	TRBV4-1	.	CASSQVAAPGTQYF	TGCGCCAGCAGCCAAGTCGCGGCGCCGGGTACGCAGTATTTT
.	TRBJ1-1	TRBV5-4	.	CASSRSGQEAFF	TGTGCCAGCAGCAGGTCAGGTCAGGAGGCTTTCTTT
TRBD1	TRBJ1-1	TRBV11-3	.	CASRPTGITEAFF	TGTGCCAGCAGACCGACAGGGATCACTGAAGCTTTCTTT
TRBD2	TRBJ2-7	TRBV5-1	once	CASRLPGLSYEQYF	TGCGCCAGCAGACTGCCGGGACTATCGTACGAGCAGTACTTC
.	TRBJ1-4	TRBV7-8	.	CASSSAPWGAREKLFF	TGTGCCAGCAGCAGCGCCCCCTGGGGGGCGCGGGAAAAACTGTTTTTT
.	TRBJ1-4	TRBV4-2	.	CASSPGIFGEKRLFF	TGTGCCAGCAGCCCTGGGATATTCGGGGAGAAAAGGCTGTTTTTT
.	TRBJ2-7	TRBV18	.	CASSQSRADEQYF	TGTGCCAGCTCACAATCCCGGGCCGACGAGCAGTACTTC
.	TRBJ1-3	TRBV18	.	CASSPPATALGNTIYF	TGTGCCAGCTCACCACCCGCGACTGCGTTAGGAAACACCATATATTTT
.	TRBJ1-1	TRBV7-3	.	CASSLTGNTEAFF	TGTGCCAGCAGCTTAACCGGGAACACTGAAGCTTTCTTT
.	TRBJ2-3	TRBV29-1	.	CSVGLGSTDTQYF	TGCAGCGTCGGATTGGGGAGCACAGATACGCAGTATTTT
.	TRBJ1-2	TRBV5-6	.	CASSLALTTAGGYTF	TGTGCCAGCAGCTTGGCCCTCACAACGGCGGGTGGCTACACCTTC
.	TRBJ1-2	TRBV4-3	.	CASSQDGEDYGYTF	TGCGCCAGCAGCCAAGATGGGGAGGACTATGGCTACACCTTC
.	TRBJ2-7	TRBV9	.	CASSPGDTVSYEQYF	TGTGCCAGCAGCCCAGGGGACACCGTCTCCTACGAGCAGTACTTC
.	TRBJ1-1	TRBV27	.	CASRNGPSEGHTEAFF	TGTGCCAGCAGAAATGGACCCTCTGAGGGTCACACTGAAGCTTTCTTT
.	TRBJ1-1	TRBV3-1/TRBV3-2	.	CASSQGGRTEAFF	TGTGCCAGCAGCCAAGGGGGCAGAACTGAAGCTTTCTTT
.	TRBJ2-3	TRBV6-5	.	CASSPPGTDTQYF	TGTGCCAGCAGTCCCCCGGGGACAGATACGCAGTATTTT
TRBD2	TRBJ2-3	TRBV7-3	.	CASSPIGRLAGGHSDTQYF	TGTGCCAGCAGTCCCATCGGGCGACTAGCGGGAGGGCATTCAGATACGCAGTATTTT
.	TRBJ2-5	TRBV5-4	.	CASSFWDGQETQYF	TGTGCCAGCAGCTTCTGGGACGGCCAAGAGACCCAGTACTTC
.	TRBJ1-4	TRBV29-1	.	CSVDTGTSEKLFF	TGCAGCGTGGATACCGGGACAAGTGAAAAACTGTTTTTT
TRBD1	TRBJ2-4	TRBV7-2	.	CASSRTGAKNIQYF	TGTGCCAGCTCGAGGACAGGGGCCAAAAACATTCAGTACTTC
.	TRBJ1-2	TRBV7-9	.	CASSLSPGRENYGYTF	TGTGCCAGCAGCTTGTCCCCGGGACGGGAAAACTATGGCTACACCTTC
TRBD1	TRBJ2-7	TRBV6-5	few	CASTAGTGTYEQYF	TGTGCCAGCACTGCCGGGACAGGGACATACGAGCAGTACTTC